These 9 T cell receptor beta chains share one sample of origin, sequenced in a study of cytomegalovirus exposure and HLA in healthy donors. PCR amplification relied on 60 Vbeta primers (plus 13 Jbeta primers). Sequencing was performed with immunoSEQ multiplex PCR; in TCRdb, only in-frame clones are kept and a portion is missing. Counted here are approximately 110,000 clones, over 80% occurring once; the ten biggest clones make up roughly 6.1%. Source material: PBMCs. The receptors shown here come from a man aged 18-30 years in good health and CMV-seronegative.

The V gene is TRBV7-3, the J gene TRBJ2-1; maybe TRBD2 (5 bases). CDR1 is SGHTA and CDR2 is FQGTGA in the germline V gene. V was clipped by 2 bases and J by 9 bases, with 14 bases between them. The CDR3 has 14 amino acids. In DNA, the CDR3 is TGTGCCAGCAGCTTAGTCCCCACTAGTGGTGAGCAGTTCTTC. It yields the protein CASSLVPTSGEQFF.

This clone was detected a few times. The chain carries TRBV11-2 and TRBJ2-7; a weak D match, TRBD1 (5 bases). Germline CDR1 reads SGHAT; CDR2 reads FQNNGV. Trimming stripped 4 bases from V and 9 bases from J, with 16 bases between. The CDR3 has 13 amino acids. The CDR3 loop reads CASSSTAQVGQYF. In nucleotides, the CDR3 is TGTGCCAGCAGCTCGACAGCCCAAGTTGGGCAGTACTTC.

The V and J genes are TRBV19 and TRBJ1-1, with D possibly matching TRBD1 (5 bases). The length of the CDR3 is 13 residues. CDR1 is LNHDA and CDR2 is SQIVND in the germline V gene (reference sequence). The V and J ends lost 8 bases and 0 bases respectively, with 10 bases between them. The CDR3 DNA follows: TGTGCCAGTGGGGCGACATTGAACACTGAAGCTTTCTTT. Amino acid sequence: CASGATLNTEAFF.

Points on this clone: Germline is not matched at one junction end, which may reflect a read error. The same CDR3 is also encoded by other DNA sequences in this sample. The CDR3 sequence is CAIRGDRGRNTEAFF. In DNA form, the CDR3 reads TGTGCCATCAGGGGTGACAGGGGTCGGAACACTGAAGCCTTCTTT. The chain couples TRBV10-3 to TRBJ1-1, with TRBD1 identical over 8 bases. The CDR3 contains 15 residues. Germline V CDR1 and CDR2: ENHRY, SYGVKD.

The V call is TRBV5-6, the J call TRBJ2-5, with TRBD1 matching 9 bases. Germline trimming cut 2 bases from V and 1 base from J; bases unmatched to any gene: 3. CDR1 is SGHDT, CDR2 YYEEEE, per germline. CDR3 size: 15 residues. CDR3 sequence: CASSFGTGTQETQYF. In nucleotides, the CDR3 is TGTGCCAGCAGCTTCGGGACAGGGACCCAAGAGACCCAGTACTTC.

This chain uses TRBV11-2 with TRBJ2-7, with D uncertain. From germline, CDR1 is SGHAT and CDR2 FQNNGV. The CDR3 length is 14 residues. V lost 0 bases to trimming and J lost 3 bases, with 9 bases between them. CDR3 bases: TGTGCCAGCAGCTTAGATATCCGTAACTACGAGCAGTACTTC. Amino acids: CASSLDIRNYEQYF.

The CDR3 loop reads CASSPPGQPYEQYF. In nucleotides, the CDR3 is TGTGCCAGCTCACCACCCGGACAGCCCTACGAGCAGTACTTC. The chain employs TRBV18 and TRBJ2-7; D might be TRBD1 (6 bases). Germline V gene lookup returns CDR1 KGHSH and CDR2 LQKENI. The V gene lost 0 bases and the J gene lost 2 bases, with 8 bases spanning the gap. The CDR3 has 14 amino acids.

The chain employs TRBV5-4 and TRBJ1-3; weak D call: TRBD1 (6 bases). Germline CDR1 SGHNT, CDR2 YYREEE (reference sequence). V lost 5 bases to trimming and J lost 1 base, with 7 bases between them. The length of the CDR3 is 13 residues. DNA of the CDR3: TGTGCCAGCAGACAGGGATCTGGAAACACCATATATTTT. Translated: CASRQGSGNTIYF.

CDR3 nucleotide sequence: TGCAGCGTCACGGACTATTTGTCCGAGACCCAGTACTTC. Encoded protein: CSVTDYLSETQYF. V is TRBV29-1 and J is TRBJ2-5; tentatively, D is TRBD2 (6 bases). Trimming stripped 6 bases from V and 5 bases from J, with 16 bases between. Germline V CDR1 and CDR2: SQVTM, ANQGSEA. The CDR3 is 13 amino acids. Using reference TRBV29-1 and TRBJ2-5 for the parts outside the CDR3, the full variable domain is SAVISQKPSRDICQRGTSLTIQCQVDSQVTMMFWYRQQPGQSLTLIATANQGSEATYESGFVIDKFPISRPNLTFSTLTVSNMSPEDSSIYLCSVTDYLSETQYFGPGTRLLVL.